This is a list of T cell receptor beta chains from one sample in a study of CD8 T cells in ankylosing spondylitis. MiXCR, run by TCRdb on the 5' RACE reads, gives a single entry per CDR3 protein. The sample carries about 300,000 distinct CDR3 sequences, around 21% recorded once. The sample taken for sequencing was blood, either unsorted or a sorted T cell fraction (not recorded which). The origin of the receptors is a female donor with ankylosing spondylitis or in good health (not recorded which). The CDR3 runs from the conserved cysteine through the conserved F or W. A D gene is named only where the DNA matches it firmly. Clone size is stated in some rows and not others, as once, few, many or a class when expanded.

V gene	clone size	J gene	D gene	CDR3 DNA	CDR3 protein
TRBV12-3/TRBV12-4	few	TRBJ2-6	TRBD1	TGTGCCAGCAGTCGGGACAGGAGTACCAACGTCCTGACTTTC	CASSRDRSTNVLTF
TRBV20-1	few	TRBJ2-3	NA	TGCAGTGCTAGGGGAGTCCTAGCTGAAGATACGCAGTATTTT	CSARGVLAEDTQYF
TRBV5-6	NA	TRBJ2-1	NA	TGTGCCAGCAGCTTGGCCCAAGATGGGAGTGAGCAGTTCTTC	CASSLAQDGSEQFF
TRBV5-1	few	TRBJ2-5	NA	TGCGCCAGCAGCTTGGTATTGACAGGTCAAGAGACCCAGTACTTC	CASSLVLTGQETQYF
TRBV28	NA	TRBJ2-5	NA	TGTGCCAGCAGTTTTGGGGGCCGGGGTAAACTGGGGGAGACCCAGTACTTC	CASSFGGRGKLGETQYF
TRBV19	NA	TRBJ1-5	TRBD1	TGTGCCAGTAGTATGCGCAGGGGGGATCGCAATCAGCCCCAGCATTTT	CASSMRRGDRNQPQHF
TRBV12-3/TRBV12-4	many	TRBJ1-1	NA	TGTGCCAGCAGTTTAGGGGGAGGGGGGTCGAACACTGAAGCTTTCTTT	CASSLGGGGSNTEAFF
TRBV10-3	few	TRBJ2-1	TRBD2	TGTGCCATCAACGGACTAGCGGGAGACTCCGGTGAGCAGTTCTTC	CAINGLAGDSGEQFF
TRBV7-9	few	TRBJ2-3	NA	TGTGCCAGCGGCCCTTCCGCAGATACGCAGTATTTT	CASGPSADTQYF
TRBV6-2/TRBV6-3	NA	TRBJ2-2	TRBD1	TGTGCCAGCCTCCGACAGGGAGCGAACACCGGGGAGCTGTTTTTT	CASLRQGANTGELFF
TRBV20-1	few	TRBJ2-3	NA	TGCAGTGCTAGCGGAGGGCGAGATACGCAGTATTTT	CSASGGRDTQYF
TRBV7-9	few	TRBJ2-1	NA	TGTGCCAGCAGGATACTCCAGGGTCAAGGGGATGAGCAGTTCTTC	CASRILQGQGDEQFF
TRBV27	NA	TRBJ1-6	NA	TGTGCCAGCAGTTTTTGGCGGTCTAATTCACCCCTCCACTTT	CASSFWRSNSPLHF
TRBV20-1	few	TRBJ2-5	NA	TGCAGTGCTAGACTCCTTGGGCAGGGCCAAGAGACCCAGTACTTC	CSARLLGQGQETQYF
TRBV20-1	few	TRBJ2-3	NA	TGCAGTGCTAGCGTGGACACAGATACGCAGTATTTT	CSASVDTDTQYF
TRBV15	NA	TRBJ2-1	NA	TGTGCCACCAGCAGAGATTTGGCAGCCAATGAGCAGTTCTTC	CATSRDLAANEQFF
TRBV18	NA	TRBJ1-1	NA	TGTGCCAGCTCACAGGGGGGCACTGAAGCTTTCTTT	CASSQGGTEAFF
TRBV7-2	few	TRBJ1-5	NA	TGTGCCAGCAGCTCCCGTGGGTGGGGGAATCAGCCCCAGCATTTT	CASSSRGWGNQPQHF
TRBV28	NA	TRBJ2-7	NA	TGTGCCAGCAGTTTTTTCCATTGGGTATCCAGGGGCTACGAGCAGTACTTC	CASSFFHWVSRGYEQYF
TRBV2	NA	TRBJ2-3	NA	TGTGCCAGCAAGCTGGAGGCAGATACGCAGTATTTT	CASKLEADTQYF
TRBV20-1	few	TRBJ2-7	TRBD1	TGCAGTGCTCCAGGGGGCCTGAGTGGCGAGCAGTACTTC	CSAPGGLSGEQYF
TRBV15	few	TRBJ2-7	TRBD1	TGTGCCACCAGCAGGGAAGGGGGACAGGCCTACGAGCAGTACTTC	CATSREGGQAYEQYF
TRBV18	NA	TRBJ2-1	TRBD2	TGTGCCAGCTCACCCGTACTAGCGGGAGGATCCAATGAGCAGTTCTTC	CASSPVLAGGSNEQFF
TRBV5-5	few	TRBJ2-1	NA	TGTGCCAGCAGCCCGGGACCGCGAAGGGATGAGCAGTTCTTC	CASSPGPRRDEQFF
TRBV7-2	few	TRBJ2-7	NA	TGTGCCAGCAGCCTGGTGAGGGCCGTGAAGTACTTC	CASSLVRAVKYF
TRBV6-1	NA	TRBJ2-1	TRBD2	TGTGCCAGCAGCGCTATGGCGGGAGGGCCGAATGAGCAGTTCTTC	CASSAMAGGPNEQFF
TRBV11-2	many	TRBJ2-1	NA	TGTGCCAGCAGCTCTGCCAATAATGAGCAGTTCTTC	CASSSANNEQFF
TRBV20-1	many	TRBJ2-1	NA	TGCGGCCCACGGCGACTAGAACTGACCTACAATGAGCAGTTCTTC	CGPRRLELTYNEQFF
TRBV10-1	NA	TRBJ2-5	NA	TGCGCCAGCAGGGGGGACTTGCCATGGGAGACCCAGTACTTC	CASRGDLPWETQYF
TRBV6-2/TRBV6-3	NA	TRBJ1-2	NA	TGTGCCAGCAGGAGCCGGATCTATGGCTACACCTTC	CASRSRIYGYTF
TRBV6-2/TRBV6-3	NA	TRBJ1-5	TRBD1	TGTGCCAGCAGTTACCCCCTGGACAGGGTTAGCAATCAGCCCCAGCATTTT	CASSYPLDRVSNQPQHF
TRBV9	NA	TRBJ2-7	NA	TGTGCCAGCAGCGTAGGCAGCTATGCTTACGAGCAGTACTTC	CASSVGSYAYEQYF
TRBV6-6	NA	TRBJ1-6	NA	TGTGCCAGCAGACTCCGGGAGGATTCACCCCTCCACTTT	CASRLREDSPLHF